These 16 T cell receptor beta chains share one sample of origin, sequenced in a study of shared clonotypes between healthy human individuals. Terminally differentiated effector memory CD45RA+ cells were excluded from the naive CD8 cells, which were CD45RO-negative and positively selected for CCR7. Sequenced by immunoSEQ multiplex PCR; TCRdb stores in-frame clones only, minus some. The data hold about 2 million clones, with about 95% observed a single time. Sequenced input: naive CD8+ T cells sorted from blood. Receptors originate from a man younger than 30 in good health.

V gene TRBV5-6 combines with J gene TRBJ1-1, with 9 bases matching TRBD1. Germline CDR1 and CDR2: SGHDT and YYEEEE. Unmatched junction bases numbered 12, after V lost 6 bases and J lost 6 bases. The length of the CDR3 is 15 residues. Here the CDR3 DNA reads TGTGCCAGCACCGAGACGGGACAGGGTCTATCTGAAGCTTTCTTT. Protein: CASTETGQGLSEAFF.

This clone came up once. The CDR3: CASSSQGSGPLLAEFF. The CDR3 DNA is TGCGCCAGCAGCTCCCAAGGTTCGGGACCTCTCTTGGCGGAGTTCTTC. J is TRBJ2-1 and V is TRBV4-1; D may be TRBD1 or TRBD2 (5 bases each). The CDR3 sequence is 16 residues long. Trimming left V 5 bases short and J 14 bases short, with 28 bases between. Germline CDR1 is MGHRA and CDR2 is YSYEKL.

The chain combines TRBV5-3 with TRBJ1-4; D call uncertain. TRBV5-3 is reported as an ORF; its role is uncertain. The CDR3 has 14 amino acids. The V end lost 0 bases, the J end lost 4 bases, and 7 bases lay between the germline ends. The DNA for the CDR3 is TGTGCCAGAAGCTTGGGGACTTGTAATGAAAAACTGTTTTTT. The encoded protein is CARSLGTCNEKLFF.

Only a few counts were recorded for this clone. J is TRBJ1-5 and V is TRBV2; D may be TRBD1 (6 bases). Trimming cost V 4 bases and J 9 bases, with 13 bases left between them. Germline V gene data show CDR1 as SNHLY and CDR2 as FYNNEI. The CDR3 extends over 13 amino acids. The DNA for the CDR3 is TGTGCCAGCAGTGGGGACATAATATGGCCCCAGCATTTT. It specifies CASSGDIIWPQHF.

The J gene is TRBJ2-7, the V gene TRBV10-2; no definite D call. This CDR3 comprises 11 residues. The germline V gene has CDR1 WSHSY and CDR2 SAAADI. The V gene lost 6 bases and the J gene lost 1 base, with 4 bases spanning the gap. The CDR3, as DNA: TGCGCCAGCAGAGAATCCTACGAGCAGTACTTC. Amino acid sequence: CASRESYEQYF.

This clone has more than one count but fewer than ten. V gene TRBV9 combines with J gene TRBJ1-4; unclear D gene. V lost 0 bases to trimming and J lost 12 bases, with 12 bases between them. Germline V CDR1 and CDR2: SGDLS, YYNGEE. The CDR3 runs to 13 residues. The CDR3 protein is CASSVVPGRELFF. CDR3 bases: TGTGCCAGCAGCGTAGTTCCGGGCCGAGAACTGTTTTTT.

This clone was seen just once. The genes are TRBV7-8 and TRBJ2-7, with no clear D. V gave up 1 base and J gave up 0 bases, with 7 bases separating them. Germline assignment: CDR1 SGHVS and CDR2 FQNEAQ. This CDR3 spans 14 amino acids. CDR3 sequence reads: CASSLVESSYEQYF. The CDR3 nucleotides are TGTGCCAGCAGCTTAGTAGAGAGCTCCTACGAGCAGTACTTC.

The chain joins TRBV7-6 to TRBJ2-7, with unresolved D. Per germline, CDR1 SGHVS and CDR2 FNYEAQ. Trimming left V 3 bases short and J 7 bases short, with 13 bases between. CDR3 length equals 13 residues. CDR3 coding DNA: TGTGCCAGCAGCTTCACAGACGTTAAAGAGCAGTACTTC. It codes for CASSFTDVKEQYF.

This chain's CDR3 is CASSEASGPLGQYF. CDR3 DNA sequence: TGTGCCAGCAGTGAGGCTAGCGGCCCCCTCGGGCAGTACTTC. The chain couples TRBV2 to TRBJ2-7; 7 nucleotides match TRBD2. Germline lookup yields CDR1 SNHLY and CDR2 FYNNEI. The CDR3 has 14 amino acids. The V gene end was trimmed by 3 bases and the J gene end by 9 bases; junction bases not matched to a gene: 11. The full variable domain, rest sourced from reference TRBV2 and TRBJ2-7, is EPEVTQTPSHQVTQMGQEVILRCVPISNHLYFYWYRQILGQKVEFLVSFYNNEISEKSEIFDDQFSVERPDGSNFTLKIRSTKLEDSAMYFCASSEASGPLGQYFGPGTRLTVT.

The chain has TRBV30 and TRBJ2-1; the D gene is possibly TRBD2 (6 bases). V was shortened by 7 bases and J by 0 bases, with 16 bases between the two germline ends. Germline V CDR1 and CDR2: GTSNPN, SVGIG (reference sequence). The CDR3 totals 15 residues. In nucleotides, the CDR3 is TGTGCCTACACTAGAACCGGGAGCTCCTACAATGAGCAGTTCTTC. Amino acids: CAYTRTGSSYNEQFF.

The J gene is TRBJ2-3, the V gene TRBV27; TRBD1 might be the D (5 bases). Germline V gives CDR1 MNHEY, CDR2 SMNVEV (reference sequence). The CDR3 contains 15 residues. V lost 2 bases and J 2 bases, leaving 11 bases between the germline ends. The CDR3 DNA reads as TGTGCCAGCAGTTTAGGGGCTTCCTCCACAGATACGCAGTATTTT. Residues: CASSLGASSTDTQYF.

The V gene is TRBV5-1, the J gene TRBJ2-1, with 13 bases matching TRBD2. Losses at the gene ends were 4 bases for V and 0 bases for J; bases not matched to a gene: 10. This CDR3 contains 19 residues. Per germline, CDR1 SGHRS and CDR2 YFSETQ. CDR3 in amino acids: CASSPPTSGGYSSYNEQFF. The CDR3 DNA is TGCGCCAGCAGCCCGCCGACTAGCGGGGGGTACAGCTCCTACAATGAGCAGTTCTTC.

CDR3 residues: CASSEEAGPLTTEAFF. CDR3 sequence (DNA): TGTGCCAGCAGTGAAGAGGCAGGGCCCCTCACCACTGAAGCTTTCTTT. The V and J genes are TRBV2 and TRBJ1-1; a weak D match, TRBD1 (5 bases). Looked up from germline, CDR1 is SNHLY and CDR2 is FYNNEI. CDR3 size: 16 residues. Trimming took off 1 base at V and 4 bases at J, with 16 bases between the two ends.

This chain joins TRBV28 and TRBJ1-5; 10 bases are a match to TRBD1. From germline, CDR1 is MDHEN and CDR2 SYDVKM. J was trimmed by 9 bases and V by 3 bases; bases with no gene match: 8. The CDR3 covers 15 residues. CDR3 residues: CASSFRDRGWSPQHF. The CDR3 bases are TGTGCCAGCAGTTTTCGGGACAGGGGATGGTCGCCCCAGCATTTT.

This clone was observed once. The chain has TRBV4-1 and TRBJ2-3; 12 nucleotides align to TRBD2. Germline CDR1 MGHRA, CDR2 YSYEKL. The CDR3 is 17 amino acids. Trimming took 0 bases from V and 4 from J; bases not matched to a gene: 5. The CDR3 is CASSQDLAGGRADTQYF. The DNA for the CDR3 is TGCGCCAGCAGCCAAGACCTAGCGGGGGGGCGGGCAGATACGCAGTATTTT.

This chain joins TRBV29-1 and TRBJ2-7; D is perhaps TRBD1 (6 bases). Germline values: CDR1 SQVTM, CDR2 ANQGSEA. The V end was cut by 6 bases, the J end by 3 bases, with 15 bases between. The CDR3 has 13 residues. CDR3 coding DNA: TGCAGCGTGACTACAGGGATTGTCTACGAGCAGTACTTC. Protein product: CSVTTGIVYEQYF.